This T cell receptor (beta chain) is drawn from a study of T cell repertoires in cytomegalovirus infection (dated by TCRdb to the late 2010s). A note on the overall study: Recently identified HLA-C-restricted CMV epitopes, whose presentation resists viral immunomodulation, were targeted by peptide stimulations together with well-studied HLA-B-restricted epitopes. Donor HLA type was relevant to the analysis, because carriage of CMV infection together with the matching HLA type was indicated by public TCR beta signatures. Results and caveats for the whole study, not just this receptor: In both this cohort and an independent roughly 350-donor cohort, the cumulative frequency of public TCR beta family members distinguished carriers of CMV infection plus the relevant HLA type. The ex vivo response was dominated by HLA-C-restricted CMV-specific TCR beta clonotypes, which also provided the single most frequent clonotype in two of eight donors.

Sequencer: Illumina HiSeq 1500. The raw public reads went through TCRdb reprocessing: fastp at Q25, MiXCR clone calling, in-frame beta chains kept. For every CDR3 protein sequence, its rows merge into one entry that carries the most common genes and DNA. The sample contains about 52,000 distinct CDR3 sequences, around 19% of them found a single time. Of the sample, 80% is held by the ten largest clones. The intended sense of this specimen's treatment or condition label: in vitro stimulation with specific CMV peptide epitopes to enrich CMV-specific T cells. The germline V gene supplies CDR1 LGHNT and CDR2 FRNRAP. V drops 5 bases and J drops 1 base, leaving 9 bases in between. Measured from the cysteine to the phenylalanine, the CDR3 is 14 residues long. Just CDR3 DNA is preserved here, 42 bases in frame from base 1. As regards this clonotype: No cognate antigen has been identified for it. Base qualities were left out, and no much larger clone turns up one base away.

The rearrangement combines TRBV12-5 with TRBJ1-3; TRBD1 might be the D gene, on 6 matching bases. This receptor was identified in a human donor in good health (CMV status not recorded). Some clones in this sample may be carry-over from other donors' samples. This sample comprised CD8+ T cells from cultured PBMCs, obtained from culture after CMV antigen stimulation. The CDR3 sequence is CASGEQGSGNTIYF. The DNA sequence is TGTGCTAGTGGTGAACAGGGATCTGGAAACACCATATATTTT.